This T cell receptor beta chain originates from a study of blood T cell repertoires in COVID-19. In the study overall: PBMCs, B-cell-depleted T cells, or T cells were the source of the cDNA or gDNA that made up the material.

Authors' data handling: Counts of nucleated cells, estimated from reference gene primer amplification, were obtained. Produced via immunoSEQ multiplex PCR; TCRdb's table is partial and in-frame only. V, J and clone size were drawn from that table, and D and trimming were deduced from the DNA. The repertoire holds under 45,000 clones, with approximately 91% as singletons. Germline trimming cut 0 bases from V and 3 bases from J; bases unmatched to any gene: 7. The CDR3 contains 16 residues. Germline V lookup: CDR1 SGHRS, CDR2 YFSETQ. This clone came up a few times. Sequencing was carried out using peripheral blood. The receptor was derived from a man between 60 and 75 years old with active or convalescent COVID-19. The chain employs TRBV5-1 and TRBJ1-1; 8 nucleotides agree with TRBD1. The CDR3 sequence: CASSLDRGEAYTEAFF. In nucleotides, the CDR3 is TGCGCCAGCAGCTTGGACAGGGGGGAGGCTTACACTGAAGCTTTCTTT.